The rows below give T cell receptor beta chains drawn from one sample of a study of blood T cells in healthy people across ages. TCRdb re-called the 5' RACE reads with MiXCR, one entry per CDR3 protein. The repertoire holds fewer than 750,000 distinct CDR3 sequences, with 52% as singletons. The sample taken for sequencing was blood. Receptor source: an elderly woman in good health. CDR3s include the opening cysteine and the closing phenylalanine or tryptophan. A D gene is named only where the DNA matches it firmly. A clone size is listed for some rows: how often the clone was seen (once, few, many), or a class if it is expanded.

CDR3 protein,CDR3 DNA,CDR3 length,clone size,V gene,D gene,J gene
CSVDTGLYNEQFF,TGCAGCGTTGATACAGGGCTCTACAATGAGCAGTTCTTC,13,many,TRBV29-1,NA,TRBJ2-1
CASSIAAGDTQYF,TGTGCCAGCAGTATAGCGGCGGGAGATACGCAGTATTTT,13,once,TRBV12-3/TRBV12-4,NA,TRBJ2-3
CSAWGYLSSGANVLTF,TGCAGCGCCTGGGGGTACTTAAGCTCTGGGGCCAACGTCCTGACTTTC,16,NA,TRBV29-1,NA,TRBJ2-6
CASSSLAGMPYNEQFF,TGTGCCAGCAGCTCACTAGCGGGTATGCCCTACAATGAGCAGTTCTTC,16,many,TRBV7-3,TRBD2,TRBJ2-1
CASSSGLIGETQYF,TGCGCCAGCAGTTCCGGACTAATTGGCGAGACCCAGTACTTC,14,many,TRBV5-1,NA,TRBJ2-5
CVSSLPTMNTEAFF,TGTGTCAGCAGTTTACCCACTATGAACACTGAAGCTTTCTTT,14,NA,TRBV12-3/TRBV12-4,NA,TRBJ1-1
CASSVDMDTQYF,TGTGCCAGCAGCGTAGATATGGATACGCAGTATTTT,12,NA,TRBV9,NA,TRBJ2-3
CASNKGQGMSPLHF,TGTGCCAGCAATAAGGGACAGGGCATGTCACCCCTCCACTTT,14,NA,TRBV6-6,TRBD1,TRBJ1-6
CASSQQGRREKLFF,TGTGCCAGCAGCCAACAGGGGCGCAGGGAAAAACTGTTTTTT,14,NA,TRBV28,TRBD1,TRBJ1-4
CATRGGETQYF,TGTGCCACCCGGGGGGGAGAGACCCAGTACTTC,11,few,TRBV10-3,TRBD2,TRBJ2-5
CASSLWTGELFF,TGTGCCAGCAGCCTTTGGACCGGGGAGCTGTTTTTT,12,few,TRBV11-2,NA,TRBJ2-2
CASSLVLAVTTDTQYF,TGCGCCAGCAGCTTGGTACTAGCGGTAACCACAGATACGCAGTATTTT,16,NA,TRBV5-1,TRBD2,TRBJ2-3
CSARSGSGTDTQYF,TGCAGTGCTCGTAGCGGGAGCGGCACAGATACGCAGTATTTT,14,NA,TRBV20-1,TRBD2,TRBJ2-3
CASSAGGPSKVAEQFF,TGTGCCAGCAGCGCGGGGGGTCCTTCCAAGGTTGCTGAGCAGTTCTTC,16,many,TRBV9,TRBD2,TRBJ2-1
CASSLAGRDASKQYF,TGTGCCAGCAGCTTAGCGGGTCGGGACGCCAGTAAGCAGTACTTC,15,NA,TRBV7-2,NA,TRBJ2-4
CASGGSPLHF,TGTGCCAGCGGAGGTTCACCCCTCCACTTT,10,many,TRBV6-5,NA,TRBJ1-6
CASSSRGYRGTDTQYF,TGTGCCAGCAGTAGCAGGGGGTATAGGGGCACAGATACGCAGTATTTT,16,NA,TRBV6-6,TRBD1,TRBJ2-3
CASSFLTGNTEAFF,TGTGCCAGCAGTTTCCTGACGGGGAACACTGAAGCTTTCTTT,14,NA,TRBV27,NA,TRBJ1-1
CASSRGDSNEKLFF,TGCGCCAGCAGTCGGGGGGATTCTAATGAAAAACTGTTTTTT,14,many,TRBV5-1,NA,TRBJ1-4
CASSQGASGTYEQYF,TGCGCCAGCAGCCAAGGCGCTAGCGGGACCTACGAGCAGTACTTC,15,NA,TRBV4-1,TRBD2,TRBJ2-7
CASSPGVGAGGTDTQYF,TGTGCCAGCAGTCCCGGGGTTGGCGCGGGGGGAACAGATACGCAGTATTTT,17,many,TRBV12-3/TRBV12-4,TRBD2,TRBJ2-3
CASSYPQEVEQYF,TGTGCCAGCAGCTACCCTCAAGAGGTGGAGCAGTACTTC,13,many,TRBV7-8,NA,TRBJ2-7
CASSGLKSTEAFF,TGTGCCAGCAGTGGACTGAAAAGCACTGAAGCTTTCTTT,13,NA,TRBV2,NA,TRBJ1-1
CASSYSAGASYEQYF,TGTGCCAGCAGTTACTCAGCAGGGGCTTCCTACGAGCAGTACTTC,15,many,TRBV6-5,NA,TRBJ2-7
CASSDGTSGTYEQYF,TGTGCCAGCAGCGACGGGACTAGCGGGACCTACGAGCAGTACTTC,15,few,TRBV3-1,TRBD2,TRBJ2-7
CASSGREGNEQFF,TGTGCCAGCAGCGGTCGGGAGGGCAATGAGCAGTTCTTC,13,NA,TRBV9,TRBD2,TRBJ2-1
CASRTQGLTGELFF,TGCGCCAGCAGAACCCAGGGGCTCACCGGGGAGCTGTTTTTT,14,few,TRBV5-1,NA,TRBJ2-2
CSVTPLLSGANVLTF,TGCAGTGTGACACCCTTACTCTCTGGGGCCAACGTCCTGACTTTC,15,NA,TRBV29-1,NA,TRBJ2-6
CASSFGGVSRDTQYF,TGTGCCAGCAGCTTTGGGGGGGTATCACGAGATACGCAGTATTTT,15,NA,TRBV7-2,TRBD2,TRBJ2-3
CASSPRTAVYGYTF,TGTGCCAGCAGTCCACGGACAGCCGTCTATGGCTACACCTTC,14,NA,TRBV27,NA,TRBJ1-2
CSAPGQGAGVADTQYF,TGCAGTGCACCGGGACAGGGGGCAGGAGTCGCAGATACGCAGTATTTT,16,many,TRBV20-1,TRBD1,TRBJ2-3
CSSSWAPNEQFF,TGTTCCAGCAGCTGGGCCCCCAATGAGCAGTTCTTC,12,NA,TRBV7-9,NA,TRBJ2-1
CASSEISRRETQYF,TGCGCCAGCAGTGAGATTAGTCGACGAGAGACCCAGTACTTC,14,many,TRBV5-1,NA,TRBJ2-5
CASSRLDGLAGRLDTQYF,TGTGCCAGCAGCCGTCTCGACGGACTAGCGGGGAGGTTAGATACGCAGTATTTT,18,few,TRBV7-2,TRBD2,TRBJ2-3
CASSQATATGELFF,TGTGCCAGCAGCCAAGCGACGGCCACCGGGGAGCTGTTTTTT,14,NA,TRBV3-1,NA,TRBJ2-2
CASSRTSGSYEQFF,TGCGCCAGCAGTAGGACTAGCGGGTCATATGAGCAGTTCTTC,14,many,TRBV5-1,TRBD2,TRBJ2-1
CASSAGMVTDTQYF,TGCGCCAGCAGCGCAGGGATGGTCACAGATACGCAGTATTTT,14,NA,TRBV5-1,NA,TRBJ2-3
CASSFGGAAQPQHF,TGTGCCAGCAGCTTTGGGGGGGCCGCTCAGCCCCAGCATTTT,14,many,TRBV7-2,NA,TRBJ1-5
CASSQEGRGTVNSPLHF,TGTGCCAGCAGCCAAGAGGGGCGCGGGACAGTGAATTCACCCCTCCACTTT,17,few,TRBV3-1,TRBD1,TRBJ1-6